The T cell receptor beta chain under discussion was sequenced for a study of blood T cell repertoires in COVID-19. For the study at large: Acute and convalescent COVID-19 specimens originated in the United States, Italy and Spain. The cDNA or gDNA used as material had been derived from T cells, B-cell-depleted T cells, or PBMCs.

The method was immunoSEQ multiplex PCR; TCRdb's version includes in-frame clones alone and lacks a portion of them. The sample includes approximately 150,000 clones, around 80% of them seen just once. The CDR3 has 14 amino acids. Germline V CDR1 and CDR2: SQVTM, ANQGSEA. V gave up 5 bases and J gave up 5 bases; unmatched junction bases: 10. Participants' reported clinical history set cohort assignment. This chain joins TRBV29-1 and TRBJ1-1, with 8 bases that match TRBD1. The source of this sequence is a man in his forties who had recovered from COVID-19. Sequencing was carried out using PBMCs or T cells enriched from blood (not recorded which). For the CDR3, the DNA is TGCAGCGTTCTGACAGGGGAGGGAAAAACTGAAGCTTTCTTT. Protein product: CSVLTGEGKTEAFF.